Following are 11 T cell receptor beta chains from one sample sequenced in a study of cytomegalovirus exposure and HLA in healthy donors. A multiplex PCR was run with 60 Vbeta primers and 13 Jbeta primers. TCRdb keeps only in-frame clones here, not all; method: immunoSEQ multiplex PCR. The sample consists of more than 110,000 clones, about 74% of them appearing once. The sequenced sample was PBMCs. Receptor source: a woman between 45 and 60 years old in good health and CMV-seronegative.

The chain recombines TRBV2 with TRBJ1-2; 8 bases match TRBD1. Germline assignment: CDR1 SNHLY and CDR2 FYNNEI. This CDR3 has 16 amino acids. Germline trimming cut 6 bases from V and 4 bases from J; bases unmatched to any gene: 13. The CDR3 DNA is TGTGCCAGCAGAGATAGGACAGGGAGTATTAGCTATGGCTACACCTTC. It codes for CASRDRTGSISYGYTF.

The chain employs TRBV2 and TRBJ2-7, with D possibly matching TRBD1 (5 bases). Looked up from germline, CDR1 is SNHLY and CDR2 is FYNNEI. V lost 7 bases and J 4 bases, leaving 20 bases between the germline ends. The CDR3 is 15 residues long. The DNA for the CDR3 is TGTGCCAGCAAGAGGAGCAGGGATTTTTCATACGAGCAGTACTTC. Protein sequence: CASKRSRDFSYEQYF.

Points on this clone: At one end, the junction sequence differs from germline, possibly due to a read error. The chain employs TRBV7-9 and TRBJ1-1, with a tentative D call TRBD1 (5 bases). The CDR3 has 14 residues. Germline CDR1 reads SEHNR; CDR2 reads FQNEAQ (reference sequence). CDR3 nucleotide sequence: TGTGCCAGCAGACCAACAGGAGTGAACACTAAAGCTTTCTTT. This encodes CASRPTGVNTKAFF.

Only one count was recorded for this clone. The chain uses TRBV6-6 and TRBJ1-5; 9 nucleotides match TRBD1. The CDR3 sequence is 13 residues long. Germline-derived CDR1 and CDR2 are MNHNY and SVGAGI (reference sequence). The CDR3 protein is CAVTGGLNQPQHF. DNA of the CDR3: TGTGCAGTCACAGGGGGCCTCAATCAGCCCCAGCATTTT.

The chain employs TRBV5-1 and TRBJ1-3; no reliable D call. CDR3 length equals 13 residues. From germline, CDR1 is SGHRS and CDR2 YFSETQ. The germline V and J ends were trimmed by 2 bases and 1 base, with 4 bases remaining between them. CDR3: CASSFESGNTIYF. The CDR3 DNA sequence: TGCGCCAGCAGCTTTGAGTCTGGAAACACCATATATTTT. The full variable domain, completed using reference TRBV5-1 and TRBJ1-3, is KAGVTQTPRYLIKTRGQQVTLSCSPISGHRSVSWYQQTPGQGLQFLFEYFSETQRNKGNFPGRFSGRQFSNSRSEMNVSTLELGDSALYLCASSFESGNTIYFGEGSWLTVV.

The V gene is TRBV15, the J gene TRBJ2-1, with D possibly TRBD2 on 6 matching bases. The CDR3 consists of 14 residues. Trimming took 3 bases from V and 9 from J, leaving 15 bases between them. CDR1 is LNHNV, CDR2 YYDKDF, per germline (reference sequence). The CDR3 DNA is TGTGCCACCAGCAGCTACGGGACTCAGCGTGAGCAGTTCTTC. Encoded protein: CATSSYGTQREQFF.

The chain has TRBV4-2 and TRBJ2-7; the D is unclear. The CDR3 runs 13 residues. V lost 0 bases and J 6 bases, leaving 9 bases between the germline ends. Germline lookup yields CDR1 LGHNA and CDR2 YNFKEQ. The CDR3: CASSQDPPSEQYF. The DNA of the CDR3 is TGTGCCAGCAGCCAAGATCCTCCGTCCGAGCAGTACTTC.

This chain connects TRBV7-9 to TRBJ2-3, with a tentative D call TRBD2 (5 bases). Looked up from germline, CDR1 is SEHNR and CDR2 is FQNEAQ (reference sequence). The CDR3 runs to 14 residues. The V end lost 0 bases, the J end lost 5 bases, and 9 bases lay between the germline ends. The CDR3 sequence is CASSLAQGLDTQYF. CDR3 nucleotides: TGTGCCAGCAGCTTAGCGCAAGGACTAGATACGCAGTATTTT.

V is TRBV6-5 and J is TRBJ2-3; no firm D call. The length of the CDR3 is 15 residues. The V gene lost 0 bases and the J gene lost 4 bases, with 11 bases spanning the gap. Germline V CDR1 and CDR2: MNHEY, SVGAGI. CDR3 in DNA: TGTGCCAGCAGTTACTCGAGAGATTACCCAGATACGCAGTATTTT. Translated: CASSYSRDYPDTQYF.

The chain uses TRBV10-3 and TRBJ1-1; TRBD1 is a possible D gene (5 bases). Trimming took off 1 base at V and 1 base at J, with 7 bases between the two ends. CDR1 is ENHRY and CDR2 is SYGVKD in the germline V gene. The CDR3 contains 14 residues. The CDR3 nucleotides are TGTGCCATCAGTGAGTTAGGACAGAACACTGAAGCTTTCTTT. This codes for CAISELGQNTEAFF.

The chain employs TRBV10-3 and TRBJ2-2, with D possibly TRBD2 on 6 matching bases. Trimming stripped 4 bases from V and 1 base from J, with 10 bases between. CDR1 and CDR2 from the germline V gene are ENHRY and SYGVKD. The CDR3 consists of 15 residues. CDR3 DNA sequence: TGTGCCATCAGTGGGGGACTGATGAACACCGGGGAGCTGTTTTTT. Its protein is CAISGGLMNTGELFF.